Listed below are T cell receptor beta chains from one sample, sequenced in a study of shared T cell receptors in the human thymus. Profiling relied on immunoSEQ multiplex PCR, and the TCRdb table lists in-frame clones only, not all of them. The table records about 660,000 clones, approximately 90% of them present only once. These same data were also listed under a study on human thymus T cells.

What was sequenced was thymocytes. The origin of the receptors is a boy in the first two years of life with a congenital heart defect. Both conserved end residues are part of each CDR3. The D gene is left open where the match is weak. Size is stated for part of the rows, as once, few or many counts, or as a class when the clone is expanded.

TRBD2	TRBV5-4	NA	TRBJ2-5	CASSLAGLAGDRETQYF	TGTGCCAGCAGCTTGGCGGGACTAGCGGGAGATAGGGAGACCCAGTACTTC
NA	TRBV6-6	once	TRBJ1-1	CASSSGVDTEAFF	TGTGCCAGCAGTTCGGGGGTGGACACTGAAGCTTTCTTT
NA	TRBV28	NA	TRBJ2-4	CASRSGRGKAKNIQYF	TGTGCCAGCAGGTCCGGACGGGGGAAGGCCAAAAACATTCAGTACTTC
TRBD2	TRBV5-1	NA	TRBJ2-3	CASRTSGRYTDTQYF	TGCGCCAGCAGAACTAGCGGGAGGTATACAGATACGCAGTATTTT
NA	TRBV6-5	NA	TRBJ2-7	CASSYRGGAGLLEQYF	TGTGCCAGCAGTTATCGAGGGGGAGCCGGCCTACTTGAGCAGTACTTC
TRBD1	TRBV28	NA	TRBJ2-1	CASSLAAQGAHENNEQFF	TGTGCCAGCAGTTTGGCTGCCCAGGGGGCCCACGAGAACAATGAGCAGTTCTTC
NA	TRBV4-3	NA	TRBJ2-1	CASSHQHGEQFF	TGCGCCAGCAGCCACCAACATGGTGAGCAGTTCTTC
NA	TRBV5-4	NA	TRBJ2-7	CASSGNSYEQYF	TGTGCCAGCAGCGGCAACTCCTACGAGCAGTACTTC
TRBD2	TRBV7-9	NA	TRBJ2-1	CASSFPRAGGEEEQFF	TGTGCCAGCAGCTTCCCGAGAGCGGGAGGAGAGGAGGAGCAGTTCTTC
NA	TRBV5-1	NA	TRBJ2-2	CASSVPTTGNTGELFF	TGCGCCAGCAGCGTTCCCACGACAGGGAACACCGGGGAGCTGTTTTTT
NA	TRBV28	few	TRBJ1-4	CASRCADRKGEKLFF	TGTGCCAGCAGGTGCGCAGACAGGAAGGGTGAAAAACTGTTTTTT
NA	TRBV25-1	NA	TRBJ1-5	CASSEKGGDANQPQHF	TGTGCCAGCAGTGAAAAGGGAGGGGATGCCAATCAGCCCCAGCATTTT